One T cell receptor beta chain is described in this entry. The germline V and J ends were trimmed by 2 bases and 2 bases, with 7 bases remaining between them. In germline, CDR1 is SGHVS, CDR2 FQNEAQ. CDR3 length: 13 amino acids. This record comes from a study of shared clonotypes between healthy human individuals. Using immunoSEQ multiplex PCR, the repertoire was profiled, and TCRdb retains in-frame clones only, with some absent. The sample carries fewer than 500,000 clones, roughly 79% recorded once. V is TRBV7-8 and J is TRBJ2-7; D call uncertain. The material sequenced was PBMCs. This receptor was obtained from a woman aged 40 to 50 in good health. Some clones in this sample may be carry-over from other donors' samples. The CDR3 DNA reads TGTGCCAGCAGCTTAAGGTTCGCCTACGAGCAGTACTTC. This translates into CASSLRFAYEQYF.